Listed below are T cell receptor beta chains from one sample, sequenced in a study of shared clonotypes between healthy human individuals. Data came from immunoSEQ multiplex PCR; TCRdb stores just in-frame clones and leaves some out. The table shows hundreds of thousands of clones, with roughly 95% occurring only once. The specimen sequenced was naive CD8+ T cells sorted from blood. The source of these receptors is a woman aged 25-40 years in good health. Both conserved end residues are part of each CDR3. A D gene is named only where the DNA matches it firmly. Clone size is stated in some rows and not others, as once, few, many or a class when expanded.

size,D,V,J,DNA,CDR3
-,-,TRBV28,TRBJ2-7,TGTGCCAGCAGTTTTTCGGCAGGGGAGCTCTATAGCTCCTACGAGCAGTACTTC,CASSFSAGELYSSYEQYF
-,-,TRBV6-5,TRBJ2-3,TGTGCCAGCAGTTACTCGGTGGGAGAGCGCACAGATACGCAGTATTTT,CASSYSVGERTDTQYF
-,TRBD2,TRBV2,TRBJ2-7,TGTGCCAGCAGTGTACTAGCGGGAGTGATACACGAGCAGTACTTC,CASSVLAGVIHEQYF
-,TRBD1,TRBV7-6,TRBJ2-7,TGTGCCAGCAGCTTCGGTATAGGGGACAGGGGGGTCTACGAGCAGTACTTC,CASSFGIGDRGVYEQYF
-,-,TRBV29-1,TRBJ2-7,TGCAGCGTTGAAAATCAGGTATCAAATTCCTACGAGCAGTACTTC,CSVENQVSNSYEQYF
-,TRBD1,TRBV5-1,TRBJ2-7,TGCGCCAGCAGCTCCACAGGGGTCTCCTACGAGCAGTACTTC,CASSSTGVSYEQYF
-,-,TRBV10-1,TRBJ2-7,TGCGCCAGCGGCCCAAGGGGGTACGAGCAGTACTTC,CASGPRGYEQYF
-,-,TRBV27,TRBJ2-7,TGTGCCAGCAGTTTGGTAGGGTCGACAGTTCTCTCCTACGAGCAGTACTTC,CASSLVGSTVLSYEQYF
-,-,TRBV4-2,TRBJ2-6,TGTGCCAGCAGCCAAGTAGACTCTGGGGCCAACGTCCTGACTTTC,CASSQVDSGANVLTF
-,TRBD2,TRBV9,TRBJ2-1,TGTGCCAGCAGCGGTAGCGGGGGTGAGCAGTTCTTC,CASSGSGGEQFF
-,TRBD2,TRBV4-2,TRBJ2-7,TGTGCCAGCAGCCAAGATTCCAGCGGGAGTATCTACGAGCAGTACTTC,CASSQDSSGSIYEQYF
once,-,TRBV27,TRBJ1-1,TGTGCCAGCGCCTGGGGCGGGAACACTGAAGCTTTCTTT,CASAWGGNTEAFF
-,-,TRBV11-2,TRBJ2-1,TGTGCCAGCAGTTCAACACGTTTGGCAGGCTATGAGCAGTTCTTC,CASSSTRLAGYEQFF
-,-,TRBV5-1,TRBJ2-1,TGCGCCAGCAGCCCTGGGGGAGAGCCAGGCCCTGTCGATGAGCAGTTCTTC,CASSPGGEPGPVDEQFF
-,TRBD1,TRBV2,TRBJ2-5,TGTGCCAGCAGACCCGGGACAGGGGCGGTCGAGACCCAGTACTTC,CASRPGTGAVETQYF
-,TRBD1,TRBV5-6,TRBJ1-2,TGTGCCAGCAGCTCCGGGACAGCGAATTATGGCTACACCTTC,CASSSGTANYGYTF
-,-,TRBV7-9,TRBJ2-1,TGTGCCAGCAGCTTAGAATCAAGCGAGCAGTTCTTC,CASSLESSEQFF
-,TRBD1,TRBV28,TRBJ1-5,TGTGCCAGCAGTTTTCTGGGACAGAGCAATCAGCCCCAGCATTTT,CASSFLGQSNQPQHF
-,-,TRBV14,TRBJ2-7,TGTGCCAGCAGCCAACGGGCCTCCTACGAGCAGTACTTC,CASSQRASYEQYF
-,TRBD2,TRBV10-3,TRBJ2-7,TGTGCCATCAGTGACGGTCCCACTAGCGGGAGGGACGGCCTACCCTACGAGCAGTACTTC,CAISDGPTSGRDGLPYEQYF
-,-,TRBV5-8,TRBJ2-7,TGTGCCAGTTTCCGGGGCTCCTACGAGCAGTACTTC,CASFRGSYEQYF
-,-,TRBV7-9,TRBJ2-1,TGTGCCAGCAGCCCTAGAGTAATCCGTCAGTTCTTC,CASSPRVIRQFF
-,-,TRBV27,TRBJ1-5,TGTGCCAGCAGTTTAACGGGGACCACGTATAGCAATCAGCCCCAGCATTTT,CASSLTGTTYSNQPQHF
-,-,TRBV9,TRBJ2-1,TGTGCCAGCAGCGTAGCAGGTGCGTCGTTAAACAATGAGCAGTTCTTC,CASSVAGASLNNEQFF
-,-,TRBV4-2,TRBJ1-2,TGTGCCAGCAGCCAAGAAGGTCACGGACTGATAAAAGAAGGGCGCGGCTACACCTTC,CASSQEGHGLIKEGRGYTF
-,-,TRBV11-1,TRBJ2-1,TGTGCCAGCAGCGTTGGACAGTGGCAGTTCTTC,CASSVGQWQFF
-,-,TRBV4-1,TRBJ2-1,TGCGCCAGCAGCCTCAACTTGGCAAGCTCCTACAATGAGCAGTTCTTC,CASSLNLASSYNEQFF
-,TRBD1,TRBV7-2,TRBJ2-7,TGTGCCAGCAGCTCTTCGGGACAGGGGATCTACGAGCAGTACTTC,CASSSSGQGIYEQYF
-,-,TRBV6-5,TRBJ2-7,TGTGCCAGCAGTCCAATGGACGGTAACTACGAGCAGTACTTC,CASSPMDGNYEQYF
-,-,TRBV14,TRBJ2-1,TGTGCCAGCAGCCAACCACTTCGGAATGAGCAGTTCTTC,CASSQPLRNEQFF
-,-,TRBV4-1,TRBJ2-7,TGCGCCAGCAGCCGCCTGAGGGGGGATGGTCTCGAGCAGTACTTC,CASSRLRGDGLEQYF
-,TRBD1,TRBV28,TRBJ2-7,TGTGCCAGCAGTTTCAGGGGGTCCGAGCAGTACTTC,CASSFRGSEQYF
-,-,TRBV21-1,TRBJ2-7,TGTGCCAGCAGCAAACCGGGACTAGCCCTCTACGAGCAGTACTTC,CASSKPGLALYEQYF
-,-,TRBV1,TRBJ2-7,TGCACCAGCAGCCTAGCGTTGTCCTACGAGCAGTACTTC,CTSSLALSYEQYF
-,TRBD2,TRBV5-4,TRBJ2-7,TGTGCCAGCAGCTTGGCCAGCGGGAGCTCCTACGAGCAGTACTTC,CASSLASGSSYEQYF
-,TRBD2,TRBV9,TRBJ2-7,TGTGCCAGCAGCGGCGGGGGTAGGTACGAGCAGTACTTC,CASSGGGRYEQYF
-,-,TRBV27,TRBJ2-3,TGTGCCAGCAAAGGGTGGGGGGATCCCGGCACAGATACGCAGTATTTT,CASKGWGDPGTDTQYF
-,-,TRBV5-6,TRBJ2-3,TGTGCCAGCAGCTTGGGCCAAGCGATGACAGATACGCAGTATTTT,CASSLGQAMTDTQYF
-,TRBD2,TRBV28,TRBJ2-7,TGTGCCAGCAGTTTAGGTCAGATGGCAGCGTGGGCTAGCGGGAGGAGCTCGGACTACGAGCAGTACTTC,CASSLGQMAAWASGRSSDYEQYF
-,-,TRBV10-3,TRBJ1-2,TGTGCCATCACGGGCAGCATCAACTATGGCTACACCTTC,CAITGSINYGYTF
-,TRBD1,TRBV29-1,TRBJ2-1,TGCAGCGTTCGGACAGGGGGCTTTGAGCAGTTCTTC,CSVRTGGFEQFF